This entry features one T cell receptor (beta chain) sequence. Its specificity is unknown. The sample belongs to a study of cytomegalovirus exposure and HLA in healthy donors. Germline loops: CDR1 LNHDA, CDR2 SQIVND (reference sequence). The CDR3 runs 14 residues. Trimming at V came to 4 bases and at J to 4 bases, leaving 4 bases not matched to a gene. Study-wide points: There were several of the most significant clusters that appeared linked to common viral pathogens in a later analysis. Donor immune exposure was known only as CMV serostatus. Based on reports, TCR beta sequences accurately predicted HLA-A and HLA-B alleles for most subjects.

Healthy bone marrow donors made up the cohort. The PCR employed 60 Vbeta primers together with 13 Jbeta primers. Here immunoSEQ multiplex PCR was the method, and the copy in TCRdb shows in-frame clones only, minus some. This table has about 250,000 clones, around 66% appearing once. This receptor was taken from a female donor in good health and CMV-seronegative. Sequencing used PBMCs. The chain joins TRBV19 to TRBJ1-2; 9 positions match TRBD1. CDR3 in DNA: TGTGCCAGTAGTAAGGGACAGGGCCTCTATGGCTACACCTTC. As protein: CASSKGQGLYGYTF.